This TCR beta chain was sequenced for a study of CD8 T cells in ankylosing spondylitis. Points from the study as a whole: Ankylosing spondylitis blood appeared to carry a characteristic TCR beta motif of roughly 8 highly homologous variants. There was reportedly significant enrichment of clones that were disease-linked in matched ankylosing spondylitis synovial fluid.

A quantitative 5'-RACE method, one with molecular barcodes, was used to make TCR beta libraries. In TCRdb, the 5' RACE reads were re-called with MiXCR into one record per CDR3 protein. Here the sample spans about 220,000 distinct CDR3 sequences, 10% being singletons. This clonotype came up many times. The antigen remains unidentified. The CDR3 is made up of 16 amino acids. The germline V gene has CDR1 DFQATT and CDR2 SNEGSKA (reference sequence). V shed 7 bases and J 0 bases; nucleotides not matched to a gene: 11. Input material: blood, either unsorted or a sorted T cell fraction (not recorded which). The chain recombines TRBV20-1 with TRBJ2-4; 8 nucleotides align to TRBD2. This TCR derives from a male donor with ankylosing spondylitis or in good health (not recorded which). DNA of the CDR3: TGCAGTGTAACAGCGGGGGTCCAGGGAGCCAAAAACATTCAGTACTTC. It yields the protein CSVTAGVQGAKNIQYF.